The 19 T cell receptor beta chains below come from one sample, sequenced in a study of T cells after yellow fever vaccination. In TCRdb, the 5' RACE reads were re-called with MiXCR into one record per CDR3 protein. The table includes about 46,000 distinct CDR3 sequences, 6% to 7% detected once. The material was PBMCs, either bulk or a sorted T-cell subset (CD4+, CD8+, memory, or dextramer-sorted; not recorded which), obtained 45 days after the yellow fever booster vaccination. All receptors derive from a man under 40 who received the YFV17D yellow fever vaccine.

This clonotype was detected many times. This chain links TRBV29-1 with TRBJ2-7; 10 nucleotides match TRBD2. Per germline, CDR1 SQVTM and CDR2 ANQGSEA. Trimming cost V 4 bases and J 7 bases; bases outside gene matches: 7. The CDR3 is made up of 13 amino acids. CDR3 DNA sequence: TGCAGCGTTGCTAGCGGGAGTCGTAGAGAGCAGTACTTC. It yields the protein CSVASGSRREQYF.

Many counts were recorded for this clonotype. This chain connects TRBV12-3 or TRBV12-4 to TRBJ2-1; TRBD2 agrees at 8 bases. The CDR3 has 14 amino acids. The V segment lost 6 bases and the J segment 6 bases; nucleotides outside the gene matches: 7. CDR3 sequence: CASSKRREANEQFF. CDR3 DNA: TGTGCCAGCAGCAAAAGGCGGGAGGCCAATGAGCAGTTCTTC.

This clonotype appeared many times. J is TRBJ1-1 and V is TRBV28, with D possibly matching TRBD1 (6 bases). The CDR3 runs to 13 residues. Germline CDR1 MDHEN, CDR2 SYDVKM. Trimming pared 8 bases from V and 4 bases from J, leaving 14 bases between. The CDR3 DNA follows: TGTGCCAGCGGAACAGGGCTAAGCACTGAAGCTTTCTTT. Translated: CASGTGLSTEAFF.

The table lists this clonotype with many counts. The rearrangement links TRBV7-2 to TRBJ1-1, with D possibly being TRBD1 (5 bases). The CDR3 is 14 residues long. Germline CDR1 and CDR2: SGHTA and FQGNSA. The V gene lost 4 bases and the J gene lost 4 bases, with 13 bases spanning the gap. The CDR3 region is CASSSTGGGTEAFF. CDR3 sequence (DNA): TGTGCCAGCAGCTCGACTGGGGGGGGCACTGAAGCTTTCTTT.

This clonotype has ten or more counts. The chain couples TRBV9 to TRBJ2-5; D might be TRBD2 (6 bases). There are 14 residues in the CDR3. Germline lookup yields CDR1 SGDLS and CDR2 YYNGEE. Trimming took 2 bases from V and 5 from J, leaving 13 bases between them. The CDR3 here is CASSVGTVVETQYF. As DNA, the CDR3 is TGTGCCAGCAGCGTGGGGACTGTGGTGGAGACCCAGTACTTC.

This chain uses TRBV6-2 or TRBV6-3 with TRBJ2-1, with D possibly matching TRBD2 (6 bases). Trimming removed 7 bases at V and 6 bases at J, with 25 bases between. The CDR3 extends over 17 amino acids. CDR1 MNHEY and CDR2 SVGEGT come from the germline V gene. The CDR3 reads CASKKSQGPGSVNEQFF. As DNA, the CDR3 is TGTGCCAGCAAGAAGAGCCAGGGTCCCGGGAGTGTCAATGAGCAGTTCTTC.

The table lists this clonotype with many counts. The chain has TRBV29-1 and TRBJ1-1, with D perhaps matching TRBD1 (5 bases). CDR3 size: 10 residues. The germline V and J ends were trimmed by 4 bases and 10 bases, with 10 bases remaining between them. Germline CDR1 is SQVTM and CDR2 is ANQGSEA. DNA for the CDR3: TGCAGCGTTGTAGGGGATATAGCTTTCTTT. Protein product: CSVVGDIAFF.

This clonotype has more than one count but fewer than ten. V gene TRBV7-6 combines with J gene TRBJ2-7, with 7 nucleotides matching TRBD2. This CDR3 is built from 14 residues. Trimming took 4 bases from V and 6 from J; bases not matched to a gene: 9. The germline V gene has CDR1 SGHVS and CDR2 FNYEAQ. This CDR3 is CASSSQAGEVEQYF. The CDR3 region has the DNA TGTGCCAGCAGCTCCCAGGCGGGAGAGGTCGAGCAGTACTTC.

A few counts support this clonotype. V usage is TRBV5-6 and J usage is TRBJ2-6; D tentatively reads TRBD1 or TRBD2 (6 bases each). Germline V gene data show CDR1 as SGHDT and CDR2 as YYEEEE. The V end was cut by 7 bases, the J end by 15 bases, with 14 bases between. This CDR3 is built from 11 residues. The CDR3 DNA sequence: TGTGCCAGCTCGGGGGCCCTCGACCTGACTTTC. Translation gives CASSGALDLTF.

This clonotype came up a few times. The chain's CDR3 is CASSQDLRDRVHEQYF. For the CDR3, the DNA is TGCGCCAGCAGCCAAGACCTCCGGGACAGGGTCCACGAGCAGTACTTC. This sequence joins TRBV4-3 and TRBJ2-7, with TRBD1 identical over 9 bases. CDR3 size: 16 residues. Germline lookup yields CDR1 LGHNA and CDR2 YSLEER. Trimming at V came to 0 bases and at J to 5 bases, leaving 8 bases not matched to a gene.

The chain employs TRBV11-2 and TRBJ2-1; D unclear. This CDR3 region has 14 residues. From germline, CDR1 is SGHAT and CDR2 FQNNGV. Trimming stripped 5 bases from V and 4 bases from J, with 12 bases between. CDR3 sequence (DNA): TGTGCCAGCAGCCCCCTCACGCGGTACAATGAGCAGTTCTTC. It specifies CASSPLTRYNEQFF.

This clonotype showed up many times. The V and J genes are TRBV28 and TRBJ2-5, with D perhaps TRBD1 (6 bases). This CDR3 has 12 amino acids. The germline V gene has CDR1 MDHEN and CDR2 SYDVKM. V was shortened by 6 bases and J by 4 bases, with 9 bases between the two germline ends. The CDR3 DNA reads TGTGCCAGCAGGGACAGTAGAGAGACCCAGTACTTC. It yields the protein CASRDSRETQYF.

There are many counts of this clonotype. The chain combines TRBV5-1 with TRBJ2-2, with 8 bases lining up with TRBD2. Germline loops: CDR1 SGHRS, CDR2 YFSETQ. CDR3 length: 16 residues. V lost 2 bases to trimming and J lost 6 bases; unmatched junction nucleotides: 9. The chain's CDR3 is CASSLSGAGEAGELFF. The CDR3, as DNA: TGCGCCAGCAGCTTATCTGGAGCGGGAGAGGCCGGGGAGCTGTTTTTT.

The chain employs TRBV6-2 or TRBV6-3 and TRBJ2-1; D is undetermined. The CDR3 contains 11 residues. Germline V gene sequence: CDR1 MNHEY, CDR2 SVGEGT. The V end lost 2 bases, the J end lost 8 bases, and 4 bases lay between the germline ends. As DNA, the CDR3 is TGTGCCAGCAGTTACCCGGATGAGCAGTTCTTC. Protein product: CASSYPDEQFF.

This clonotype was seen repeatedly, ten times or more. The gene calls are TRBV7-8 and TRBJ2-5; D is unresolved. The germline CDR1 and CDR2 sequences are SGHVS and FQNEAQ. V lost 4 bases, J lost 4 bases, and 19 bases lay in between. The CDR3 totals 16 residues. The CDR3 nucleotides are TGTGCCAGCAGCTCTTTACAAGACTTATCGCGAGAGACCCAGTACTTC. Translated: CASSSLQDLSRETQYF.

By frequency in the sample, this clonotype is medium-sized. CDR3 residues: CASSLGKNQPQHF. The CDR3 nucleotides are TGTGCCAGCAGCTTAGGGAAGAATCAGCCCCAGCATTTT. This chain joins TRBV7-2 and TRBJ1-5, with no clear D. Trimming removed 1 base from V and 4 bases from J, with 5 bases in between. The CDR3 extends over 13 amino acids. CDR1 and CDR2 from the germline V gene are SGHTA and FQGNSA.

The rearrangement joins TRBV7-9 to TRBJ2-6; D is uncertain. V lost 1 base to trimming and J lost 1 base, with 8 bases between them. Germline V lookup: CDR1 SEHNR, CDR2 FQNEAQ (reference sequence). The CDR3 is 16 residues long. CDR3 DNA: TGTGCCAGCAGCTTAGGATTGGGATCTGGGGCCAACGTCCTGACTTTC. It yields the protein CASSLGLGSGANVLTF.

Ten or more counts support this clonotype. At one of its ends the junction is not consistent with the germline gene, which may arise from a read error. The genes are TRBV28 and TRBJ2-7; D may be TRBD1 (7 bases). CDR3 length: 12 amino acids. Germline CDR1 and CDR2: MDHEN and SYDVKM. The CDR3 protein is CASSSSVRGAVF. CDR3 bases: TGTGCCAGCAGTTCCTCTGTCAGGGGGGCCGTCTTC.

At least ten counts were recorded for this clonotype. The CDR3 region is CASSARGTSGSLVQFF. DNA for the CDR3: TGTGCCAGTAGCGCACGTGGGACTAGCGGGAGTTTGGTTCAGTTCTTC. V gene TRBV19 combines with J gene TRBJ2-1; TRBD2 aligns across 14 bases. Trimming cost V 6 bases and J 13 bases; bases outside gene matches: 14. Germline CDR1 is LNHDA and CDR2 is SQIVND (reference sequence). This CDR3 spans 16 amino acids.